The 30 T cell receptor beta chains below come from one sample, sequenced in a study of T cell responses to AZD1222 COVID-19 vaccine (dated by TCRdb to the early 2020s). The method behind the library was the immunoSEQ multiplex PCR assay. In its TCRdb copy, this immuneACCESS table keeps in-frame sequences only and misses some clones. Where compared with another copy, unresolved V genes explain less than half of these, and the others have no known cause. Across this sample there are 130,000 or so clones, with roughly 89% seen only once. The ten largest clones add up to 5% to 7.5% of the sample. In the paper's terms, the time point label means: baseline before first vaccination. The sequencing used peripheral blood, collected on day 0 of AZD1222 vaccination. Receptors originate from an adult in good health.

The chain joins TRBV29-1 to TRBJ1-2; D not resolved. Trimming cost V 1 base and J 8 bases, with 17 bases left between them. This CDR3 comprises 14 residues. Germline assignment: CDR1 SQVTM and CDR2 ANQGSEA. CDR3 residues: CSVEAPIAPRGYTF. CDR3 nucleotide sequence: TGCAGCGTTGAAGCCCCGATAGCCCCGCGGGGCTACACCTTC.

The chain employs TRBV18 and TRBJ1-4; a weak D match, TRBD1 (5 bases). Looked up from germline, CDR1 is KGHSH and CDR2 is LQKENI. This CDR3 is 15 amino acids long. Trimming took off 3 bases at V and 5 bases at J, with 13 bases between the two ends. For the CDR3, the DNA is TGTGCCAGCTCACCGGTAGGGGCGCGAAATGAAAAACTGTTTTTT. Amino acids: CASSPVGARNEKLFF.

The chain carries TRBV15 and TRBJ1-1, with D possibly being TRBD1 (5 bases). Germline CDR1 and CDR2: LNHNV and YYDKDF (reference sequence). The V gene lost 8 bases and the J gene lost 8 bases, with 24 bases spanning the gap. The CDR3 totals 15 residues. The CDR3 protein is CATLSERGGVGEAFF. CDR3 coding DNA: TGTGCCACCCTTTCCGAACGGGGGGGAGTAGGGGAAGCTTTCTTT.

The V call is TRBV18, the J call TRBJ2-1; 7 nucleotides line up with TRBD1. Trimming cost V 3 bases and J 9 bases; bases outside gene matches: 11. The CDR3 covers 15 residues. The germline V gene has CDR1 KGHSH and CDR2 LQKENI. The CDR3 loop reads CASSPPRGLWPEQFF. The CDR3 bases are TGTGCCAGCTCACCCCCGAGGGGGCTCTGGCCTGAGCAGTTCTTC. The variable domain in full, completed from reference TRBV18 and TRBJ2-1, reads NAGVMQNPRHLVRRRGQEARLRCSPMKGHSHVYWYRQLPEEGLKFMVYLQKENIIDESGMPKERFSAEFPKEGPSILRIQQVVRGDSAAYFCASSPPRGLWPEQFFGPGTRLTVL.

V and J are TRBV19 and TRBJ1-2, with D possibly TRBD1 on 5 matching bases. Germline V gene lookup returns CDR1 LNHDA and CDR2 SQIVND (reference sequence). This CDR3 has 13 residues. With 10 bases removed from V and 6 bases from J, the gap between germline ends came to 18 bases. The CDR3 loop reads CATTLGGVDGYTF. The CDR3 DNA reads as TGTGCCACTACCTTGGGGGGGGTGGATGGCTACACCTTC.

CDR3 amino acids: CASSFRNEQFF. Written as DNA, the CDR3 is TGTGCCAGCAGTTTTCGGAATGAGCAGTTCTTC. V usage is TRBV12-3 or TRBV12-4 and J usage is TRBJ2-1; D uncertain. CDR3 length: 11 amino acids. V dropped 3 bases and J dropped 7 bases, with 4 bases sitting between them.

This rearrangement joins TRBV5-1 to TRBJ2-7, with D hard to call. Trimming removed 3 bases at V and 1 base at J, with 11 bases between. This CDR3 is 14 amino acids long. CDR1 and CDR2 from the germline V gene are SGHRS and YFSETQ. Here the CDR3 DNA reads TGCGCCAGCAGCTCCTCGACCGGGTCCTACGAGCAGTACTTC. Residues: CASSSSTGSYEQYF.

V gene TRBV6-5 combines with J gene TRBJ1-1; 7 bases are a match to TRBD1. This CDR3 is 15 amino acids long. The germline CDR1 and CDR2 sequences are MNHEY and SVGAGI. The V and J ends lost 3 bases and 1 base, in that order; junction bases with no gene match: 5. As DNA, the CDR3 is TGTGCCAGCAGTTATGGAGGGGGCCGGAACACTGAAGCTTTCTTT. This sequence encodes CASSYGGGRNTEAFF.

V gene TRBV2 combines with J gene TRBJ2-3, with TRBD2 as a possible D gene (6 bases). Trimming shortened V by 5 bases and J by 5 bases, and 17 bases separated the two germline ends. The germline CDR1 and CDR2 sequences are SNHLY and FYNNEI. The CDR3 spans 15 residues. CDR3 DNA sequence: TGTGCCAGCAGTCTTCGAAGTAGGGAGGTAGATACGCAGTATTTT. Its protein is CASSLRSREVDTQYF.

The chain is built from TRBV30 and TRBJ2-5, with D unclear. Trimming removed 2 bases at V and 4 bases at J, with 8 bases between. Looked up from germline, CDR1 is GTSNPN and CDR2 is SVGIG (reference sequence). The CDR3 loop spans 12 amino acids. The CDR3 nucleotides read TGTGCCTGGAGTCTACGCGGAGAGACCCAGTACTTC. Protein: CAWSLRGETQYF.

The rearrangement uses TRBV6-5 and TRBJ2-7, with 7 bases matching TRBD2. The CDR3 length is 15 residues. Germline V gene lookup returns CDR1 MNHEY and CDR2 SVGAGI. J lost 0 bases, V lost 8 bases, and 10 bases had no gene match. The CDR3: CASGLRGEGSYEQYF. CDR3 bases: TGTGCCAGCGGTCTCCGAGGGGAGGGCTCCTACGAGCAGTACTTC.

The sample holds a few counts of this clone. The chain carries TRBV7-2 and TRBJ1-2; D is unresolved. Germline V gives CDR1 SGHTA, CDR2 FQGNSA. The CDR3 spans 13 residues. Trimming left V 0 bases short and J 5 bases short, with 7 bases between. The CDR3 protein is CASSLAWEYGYTF. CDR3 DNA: TGTGCCAGCAGCTTAGCCTGGGAGTATGGCTACACCTTC.

The CDR3 sequence is CASSGTGRGNTEAFF. Here the CDR3 DNA reads TGTGCCAGCAGTGGGACAGGTAGGGGGAACACTGAAGCTTTCTTT. The chain couples TRBV19 to TRBJ1-1, with 8 nucleotides matching TRBD1. The J segment lost 1 base and the V segment lost 9 bases, leaving 10 bases of the junction unmatched. Per germline, CDR1 LNHDA and CDR2 SQIVND (reference sequence). The CDR3 runs to 15 residues.

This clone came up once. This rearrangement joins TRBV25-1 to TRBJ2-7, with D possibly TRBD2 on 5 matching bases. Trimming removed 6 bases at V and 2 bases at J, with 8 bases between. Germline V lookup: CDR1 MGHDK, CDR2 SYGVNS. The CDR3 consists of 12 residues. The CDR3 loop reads CASRRDTYEQYF. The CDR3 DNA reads TGTGCCAGCAGGAGGGATACCTACGAGCAGTACTTC.

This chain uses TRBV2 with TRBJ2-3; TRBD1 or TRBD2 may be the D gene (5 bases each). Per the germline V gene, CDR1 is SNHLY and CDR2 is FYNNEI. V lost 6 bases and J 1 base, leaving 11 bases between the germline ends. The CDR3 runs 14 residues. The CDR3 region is CASSPMGGTDTQYF. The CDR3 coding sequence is TGTGCCAGCAGCCCGATGGGGGGCACAGATACGCAGTATTTT.

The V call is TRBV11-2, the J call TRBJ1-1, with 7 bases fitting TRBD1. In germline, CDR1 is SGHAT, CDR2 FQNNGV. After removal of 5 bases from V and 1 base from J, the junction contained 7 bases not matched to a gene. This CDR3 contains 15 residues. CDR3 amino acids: CASSAPRTGNTEAFF. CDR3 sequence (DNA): TGTGCCAGCAGCGCCCCACGGACAGGGAACACTGAAGCTTTCTTT.

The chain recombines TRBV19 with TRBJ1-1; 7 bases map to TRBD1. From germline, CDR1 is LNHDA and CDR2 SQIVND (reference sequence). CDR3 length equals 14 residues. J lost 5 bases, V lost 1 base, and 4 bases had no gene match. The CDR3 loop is CASSIGQGGTEAFF. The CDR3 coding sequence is TGTGCCAGTAGTATAGGGCAGGGGGGGACTGAAGCTTTCTTT.

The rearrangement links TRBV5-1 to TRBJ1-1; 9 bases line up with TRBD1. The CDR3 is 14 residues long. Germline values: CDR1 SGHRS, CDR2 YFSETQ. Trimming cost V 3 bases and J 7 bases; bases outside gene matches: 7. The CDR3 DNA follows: TGCGCCAGCAGCTCGCAGGGACAGGGTCTTGAAGCTTTCTTT. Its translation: CASSSQGQGLEAFF.

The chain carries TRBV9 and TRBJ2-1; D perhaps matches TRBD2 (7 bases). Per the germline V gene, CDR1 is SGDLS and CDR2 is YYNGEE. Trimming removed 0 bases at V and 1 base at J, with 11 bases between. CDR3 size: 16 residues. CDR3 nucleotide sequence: TGTGCCAGCAGCGTAGTAGGGGGGGTTTCCTACAATGAGCAGTTCTTC. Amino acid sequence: CASSVVGGVSYNEQFF.

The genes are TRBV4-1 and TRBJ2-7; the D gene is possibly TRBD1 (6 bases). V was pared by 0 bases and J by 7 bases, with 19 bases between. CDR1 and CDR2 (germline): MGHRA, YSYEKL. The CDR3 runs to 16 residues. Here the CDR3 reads CASSQEGGHAMWEQYF. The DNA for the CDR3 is TGCGCCAGCAGCCAAGAAGGGGGACATGCGATGTGGGAGCAGTACTTC.

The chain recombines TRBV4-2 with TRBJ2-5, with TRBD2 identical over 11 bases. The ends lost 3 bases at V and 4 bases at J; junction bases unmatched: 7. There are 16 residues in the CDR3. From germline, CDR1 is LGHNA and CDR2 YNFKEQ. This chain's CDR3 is CASSQGLAVGGETQYF. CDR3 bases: TGTGCCAGCAGCCAGGGACTAGCGGTGGGTGGAGAGACCCAGTACTTC.

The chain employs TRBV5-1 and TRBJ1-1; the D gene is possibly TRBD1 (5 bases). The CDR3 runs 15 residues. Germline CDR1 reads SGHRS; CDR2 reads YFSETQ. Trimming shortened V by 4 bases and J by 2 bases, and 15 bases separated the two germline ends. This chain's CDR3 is CASSGQNTVNTEAFF. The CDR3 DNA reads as TGCGCCAGCAGCGGACAAAATACAGTTAACACTGAAGCTTTCTTT.

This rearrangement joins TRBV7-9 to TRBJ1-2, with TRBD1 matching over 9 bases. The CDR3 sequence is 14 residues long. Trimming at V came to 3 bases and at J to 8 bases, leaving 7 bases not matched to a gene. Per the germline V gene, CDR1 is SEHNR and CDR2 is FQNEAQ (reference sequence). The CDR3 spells CASSLGQGPYGYTF. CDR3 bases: TGTGCCAGCAGCTTGGGACAGGGTCCATACGGCTACACCTTC.

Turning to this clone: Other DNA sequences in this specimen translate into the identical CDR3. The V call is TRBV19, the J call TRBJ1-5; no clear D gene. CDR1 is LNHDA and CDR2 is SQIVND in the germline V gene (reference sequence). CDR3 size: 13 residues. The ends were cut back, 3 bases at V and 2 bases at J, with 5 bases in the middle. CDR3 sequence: CASSIGGNQPQHF. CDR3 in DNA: TGTGCCAGTAGTATCGGGGGCAATCAGCCCCAGCATTTT. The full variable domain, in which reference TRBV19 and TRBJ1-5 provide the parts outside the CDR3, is DGGITQSPKYLFRKEGQNVTLSCEQNLNHDAMYWYRQDPGQGLRLIYYSQIVNDFQKGDIAEGYSVSREKKESFPLTVTSAQKNPTAFYLCASSIGGNQPQHFGDGTRLSIL.

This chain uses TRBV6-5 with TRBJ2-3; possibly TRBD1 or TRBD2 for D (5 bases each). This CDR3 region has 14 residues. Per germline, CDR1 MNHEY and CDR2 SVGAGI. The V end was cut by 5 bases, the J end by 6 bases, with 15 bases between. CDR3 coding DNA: TGTGCCAGCAGTCCCGGGACCCCGAGGGATACGCAGTATTTT. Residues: CASSPGTPRDTQYF.

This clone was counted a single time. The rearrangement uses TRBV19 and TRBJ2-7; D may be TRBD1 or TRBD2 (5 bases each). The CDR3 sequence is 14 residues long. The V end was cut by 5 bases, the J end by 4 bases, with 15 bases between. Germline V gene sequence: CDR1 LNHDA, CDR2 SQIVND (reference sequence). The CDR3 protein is CASSVATEEYEQYF. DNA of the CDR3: TGTGCCAGTAGTGTAGCGACAGAGGAGTACGAGCAGTACTTC.

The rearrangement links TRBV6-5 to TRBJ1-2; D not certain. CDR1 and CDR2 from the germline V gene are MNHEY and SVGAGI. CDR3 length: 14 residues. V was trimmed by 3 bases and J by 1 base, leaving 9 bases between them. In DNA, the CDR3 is TGTGCCAGCAGTTATAAAGGCAATAACTATGGCTACACCTTC. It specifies CASSYKGNNYGYTF.

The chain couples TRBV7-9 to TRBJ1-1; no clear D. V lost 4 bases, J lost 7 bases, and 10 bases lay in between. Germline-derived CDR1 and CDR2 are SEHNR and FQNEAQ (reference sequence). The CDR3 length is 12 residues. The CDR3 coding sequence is TGTGCCAGCAGCTCCGGACGGAATGAAGCTTTCTTT. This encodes CASSSGRNEAFF.

CDR3: CSVILTGSSYNEQFF. The CDR3 nucleotides are TGCAGCGTTATTCTTACAGGGAGCTCCTACAATGAGCAGTTCTTC. The chain recombines TRBV29-1 with TRBJ2-1, with D possibly being TRBD1 (6 bases). Germline values: CDR1 SQVTM, CDR2 ANQGSEA. V dropped 5 bases and J dropped 0 bases, with 14 bases sitting between them. CDR3 size: 15 residues.

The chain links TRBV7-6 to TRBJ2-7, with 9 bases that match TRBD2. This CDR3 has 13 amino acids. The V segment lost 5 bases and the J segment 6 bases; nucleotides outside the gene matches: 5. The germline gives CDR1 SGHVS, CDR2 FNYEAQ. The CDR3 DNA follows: TGTGCCAGCAGCCCCCAGCGGGGGGTCGAGCAGTACTTC. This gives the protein CASSPQRGVEQYF.